The subject of this entry is one T cell receptor (beta chain). There are 14 residues in the CDR3. V shed 2 bases and J shed 3 bases, with 10 bases lying between them. Germline-derived CDR1 and CDR2 are MNHEY and SVGAGI. This specimen comes from a study of blood T cell repertoires in COVID-19. In the authors' workflow: Estimates of nucleated cell counts were drawn from the amplification of reference gene primers. Assay used: immunoSEQ multiplex PCR; TCRdb lists only in-frame clones, some missing. That table gives V, J and clone size, and the DNA gave D and trimming. The repertoire holds 45,000 to 70,000 clones, approximately 81% seen once, with 28% in the top ten.

J is TRBJ2-5 and V is TRBV6-5; D perhaps matches TRBD2 (6 bases). This TCR was sampled from a woman older than 75 with active or convalescent COVID-19. The sample consisted of peripheral blood. The CDR3 loop reads CASSYRGTEETQYF. In nucleotides, the CDR3 is TGTGCCAGCAGTTACCGCGGGACTGAAGAGACCCAGTACTTC.